Each of the 6 T cell receptor beta chains below was sequenced from the same sample in a study of T cells in lung cancer brain metastases. The assay was immunoSEQ multiplex PCR, and TCRdb's table has in-frame clones only and misses some. This repertoire shows 3,000 or so clones, 85% found once; its top ten account for approximately 7.7%. Sequences were obtained from tumor tissue from the primary lung tumor. Receptors were obtained from a woman aged 55-70 years with non-small cell lung cancer.

Only a few counts were recorded for this clone. The rearrangement joins TRBV27 to TRBJ2-1, with 9 bases matching TRBD2. J gave up 7 bases and V 5 bases, and 12 bases lay outside the gene matches. CDR1 MNHEY and CDR2 SMNVEV come from the germline V gene (reference sequence). The CDR3 length is 16 residues. The CDR3 spells CASSLLGGSGRNEQFF. The CDR3 DNA follows: TGTGCCAGCAGTCTCCTAGGGGGTAGCGGGAGAAATGAGCAGTTCTTC.

This sequence joins TRBV4-1 and TRBJ2-1, with D maybe TRBD1 (5 bases). With 2 bases removed from V and 5 bases from J, the gap between germline ends came to 7 bases. The V gene's germline CDR1 is MGHRA and CDR2 YSYEKL. The CDR3 consists of 13 residues. The CDR3 DNA sequence: TGCGCCAGCAGCCAAACAGGCGACAATGAGCAGTTCTTC. Translated: CASSQTGDNEQFF.

The rearrangement uses TRBV7-3 and TRBJ2-1, with 13 bases that match TRBD2. The trim removed 2 bases at V and 8 bases at J, leaving 15 bases unmatched. This CDR3 is 19 amino acids long. Germline V CDR1 and CDR2: SGHTA, FQGTGA. CDR3 sequence: CASSLDLPGTSGTGDEQFF. CDR3 nucleotide sequence: TGTGCCAGCAGCTTAGACCTGCCCGGGACTAGCGGGACAGGGGATGAGCAGTTCTTC.

The rearrangement uses TRBV10-3 and TRBJ1-5; no clear D gene. The V end was cut by 5 bases, the J end by 5 bases, with 10 bases between. Germline lookup yields CDR1 ENHRY and CDR2 SYGVKD. This CDR3 is built from 13 residues. The CDR3 DNA follows: TGTGCCATCAGTCATATCCGGGATCAGCCCCAGCATTTT. Translation: CAISHIRDQPQHF.

The chain recombines TRBV7-2 with TRBJ2-1; 12 bases align to TRBD2. V lost 4 bases to trimming and J lost 7 bases; unmatched junction nucleotides: 5. Germline CDR1 SGHTA, CDR2 FQGNSA. CDR3 length equals 15 residues. CDR3 sequence: CASSSTSGRMNEQFF. The CDR3 coding sequence is TGTGCCAGCAGCTCCACTAGCGGGAGGATGAATGAGCAGTTCTTC.

The rearrangement joins TRBV5-1 to TRBJ2-1, with TRBD1 identical over 7 bases. This CDR3 has 12 residues. Losses at the gene ends were 8 bases for V and 10 bases for J; bases not matched to a gene: 9. CDR1 is SGHRS and CDR2 is YFSETQ in the germline V gene. The CDR3 protein is CASHFPGQEQFF. CDR3 in DNA: TGCGCCAGTCATTTCCCGGGACAGGAGCAGTTCTTC.